This TCR beta chain was observed in a study of blood T cell repertoires in COVID-19. Study-level background: Researchers got acute and convalescent COVID-19 samples from the United States, Italy and Spain. Sources were T cells, B-cell-depleted T cells, or PBMCs; the material itself was cDNA or gDNA.

V was pared by 3 bases and J by 3 bases, with 11 bases between. The CDR3 contains 14 residues. Germline CDR1 and CDR2: SGHVS and FQNEAQ. In the authors' workflow: Researchers report that nucleated cell counts were estimated from reference gene primer amplification. Libraries were prepared by immunoSEQ multiplex PCR; TCRdb keeps only in-frame clonotypes and omits some of them. V, J and clone size derive from that table, while D and trimming were established from the DNA sequence. The repertoire includes tens of thousands of clones, 75% to 90% of them detected once, and about 30% sits in the top ten. The rearrangement links TRBV7-8 to TRBJ1-1; D is unresolved. This receptor was identified in a man aged 50 to 60 with active or convalescent COVID-19. Source material: peripheral blood. The CDR3 reads CASSFPGRHTEAFF. In DNA, the CDR3 is TGTGCCAGCAGCTTCCCCGGTCGTCACACTGAAGCTTTCTTT.